One sample yielded the 6 T cell receptor beta chains listed below, sequenced in a study of T-cell memory formation after mild COVID-19 (dated by TCRdb to the early 2020s). Receptors were amplified or captured by 5' RACE. Sequencing took place on an Illumina NovaSeq 6000. TCRdb trimmed the raw reads at Q25, called clones with MiXCR and kept productive beta chains. Each record represents a unique CDR3 protein, reported with the most common genes and DNA among its rows. The sample data list around 110,000 distinct CDR3 sequences, and roughly 12% of these were observed just once. The ten biggest clones cover around 27% of the sample. Sequencing was carried out using PBMCs or a T cell subset sorted from them (not recorded which). These receptors all stem from an adult woman who had mild COVID-19 (a few samples of this study predate the infection). The sample titles of this study are shuffled in the database, so cell type and time point are left out; the donor was told from shared clones.

V and J are TRBV12-3 or TRBV12-4 and TRBJ2-7; D might be TRBD1 (6 bases). V lost 9 bases and J 0 bases, leaving 18 bases between the germline ends. The CDR3 has 15 residues. CDR3 bases: TGTGCCAGTAACCACGAAGACAGGCTCTCCTACGAGCAGTACTTC. Translated: CASNHEDRLSYEQYF.

CDR3 bases: TGCAGTGCTAGAGATGAGGGGCAGGGGGCGAGAGAGCAGTACTTC. Protein product: CSARDEGQGAREQYF. The gene calls are TRBV20-1 and TRBJ2-7; 8 nucleotides align to TRBD1. Looked up from germline, CDR1 is DFQATT and CDR2 is SNEGSKA (reference sequence). This CDR3 region has 15 residues. The junction had 11 bases not matched to a gene; V was cut back by 0 bases and J by 7 bases.

This clonotype was detected only a few times. V gene TRBV30 combines with J gene TRBJ1-1; no firm D call. CDR1 is GTSNPN, CDR2 SVGIG, per germline (reference sequence). The CDR3 extends over 13 amino acids. V shed 4 bases and J shed 2 bases, with 11 bases lying between them. CDR3 amino acids: CAWNPTPNTEAFF. DNA of the CDR3: TGTGCCTGGAACCCGACACCAAACACTGAAGCTTTCTTT.

This clonotype has just a few counts. This sequence joins TRBV12-3 or TRBV12-4 and TRBJ2-6, with D possibly matching TRBD2 (5 bases). This CDR3 has 16 residues. With 3 bases removed from V and 0 bases from J, the gap between germline ends came to 9 bases. CDR3 residues: CASSLFGVSGANVLTF. Written as DNA, the CDR3 is TGTGCCAGCAGTTTGTTCGGGGTCTCTGGGGCCAACGTCCTGACTTTC.

This sequence joins TRBV20-1 and TRBJ2-3; the match to TRBD2 covers 12 bases. Germline CDR1 is DFQATT and CDR2 is SNEGSKA (reference sequence). The CDR3 is 17 amino acids. The J segment lost 0 bases and the V segment lost 5 bases, leaving 9 bases of the junction unmatched. The CDR3 DNA sequence: TGCAGTGCTGGGAAAACTAGCGGGAGGTCTAGCACAGATACGCAGTATTTT. Its protein product is CSAGKTSGRSSTDTQYF.

This clonotype was counted only a few times. The chain carries TRBV7-6 and TRBJ2-7; 7 bases are a match to TRBD1. The trim removed 0 bases at V and 0 bases at J, leaving 11 bases unmatched. The CDR3 contains 18 residues. Germline lookup yields CDR1 SGHVS and CDR2 FNYEAQ. The CDR3 bases are TGTGCCAGCAGCTTAGCGGAGGACAGGCAAACTGACTCCTACGAGCAGTACTTC. Amino acid sequence: CASSLAEDRQTDSYEQYF.